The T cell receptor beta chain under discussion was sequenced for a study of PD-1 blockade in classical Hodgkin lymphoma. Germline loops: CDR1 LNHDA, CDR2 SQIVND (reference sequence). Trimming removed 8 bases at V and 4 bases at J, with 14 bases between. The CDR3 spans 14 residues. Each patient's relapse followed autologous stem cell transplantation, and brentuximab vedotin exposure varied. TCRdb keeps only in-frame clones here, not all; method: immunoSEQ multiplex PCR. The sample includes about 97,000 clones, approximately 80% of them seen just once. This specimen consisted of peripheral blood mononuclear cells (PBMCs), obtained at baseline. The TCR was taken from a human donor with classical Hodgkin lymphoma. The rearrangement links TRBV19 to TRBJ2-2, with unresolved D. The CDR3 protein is CASRTSSRTGELFF. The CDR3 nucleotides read TGTGCCAGTCGTACATCTAGTCGCACCGGGGAGCTGTTTTTT. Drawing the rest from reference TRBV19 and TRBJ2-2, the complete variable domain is DGGITQSPKYLFRKEGQNVTLSCEQNLNHDAMYWYRQDPGQGLRLIYYSQIVNDFQKGDIAEGYSVSREKKESFPLTVTSAQKNPTAFYLCASRTSSRTGELFFGEGSRLTVL.